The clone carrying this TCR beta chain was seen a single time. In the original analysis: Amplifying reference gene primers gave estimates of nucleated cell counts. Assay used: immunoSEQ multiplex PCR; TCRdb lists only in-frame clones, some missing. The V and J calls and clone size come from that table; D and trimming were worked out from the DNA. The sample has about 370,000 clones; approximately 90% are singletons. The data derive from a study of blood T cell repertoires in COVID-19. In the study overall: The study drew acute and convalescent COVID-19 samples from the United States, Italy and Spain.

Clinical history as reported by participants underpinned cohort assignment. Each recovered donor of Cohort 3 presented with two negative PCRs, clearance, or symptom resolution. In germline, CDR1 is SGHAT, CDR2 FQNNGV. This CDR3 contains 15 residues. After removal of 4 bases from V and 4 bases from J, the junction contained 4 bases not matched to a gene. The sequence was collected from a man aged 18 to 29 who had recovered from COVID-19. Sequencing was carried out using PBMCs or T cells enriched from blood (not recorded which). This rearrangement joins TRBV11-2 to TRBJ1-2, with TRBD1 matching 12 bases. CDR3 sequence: CASSSGTGGGYGYTF. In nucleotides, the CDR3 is TGTGCCAGCAGCTCCGGGACAGGGGGCGGCTATGGCTACACCTTC.